One and the same sample provided the 21 T cell receptor beta chains below, sequenced in a study of shared T cell receptors in the human thymus. Generated by immunoSEQ multiplex PCR, the TCRdb table keeps only in-frame clones and is missing some. The data hold hundreds of thousands of clones, with roughly 88% observed a single time. Separately, the same data were catalogued under a study of human thymus T cells.

Sequencing was done on a sample of thymocytes. Every receptor here comes from a girl under three years old with a congenital heart defect.

CDR3 residues: CASSRVRTTEAFF. In nucleotides, the CDR3 is TGTGCCAGCAGTCGGGTTCGTACCACTGAAGCTTTCTTT. The chain recombines TRBV2 with TRBJ1-1; D is unclear. Trimming shortened V by 5 bases and J by 4 bases, and 11 bases separated the two germline ends. This CDR3 region has 13 residues. Germline V gene lookup returns CDR1 SNHLY and CDR2 FYNNEI.

The chain employs TRBV7-6 and TRBJ2-3; possible D gene TRBD2, 6 bases. The CDR3 covers 14 residues. The germline CDR1 and CDR2 sequences are SGHVS and FNYEAQ. The V end was cut by 3 bases, the J end by 6 bases, with 13 bases between. The CDR3, as DNA: TGTGCCAGCAGCTTGCTAGCGTGGGGGGATACGCAGTATTTT. This encodes CASSLLAWGDTQYF.

V usage is TRBV28 and J usage is TRBJ1-2; TRBD1 matches at 9 bases. V shed 5 bases and J 8 bases; nucleotides not matched to a gene: 15. The CDR3 covers 16 residues. CDR1 is MDHEN, CDR2 SYDVKM, per germline. CDR3 loop: CASSRRDRGIGGGYTF. The CDR3 nucleotides read TGTGCCAGCAGTCGTCGAGACAGGGGGATAGGCGGGGGCTACACCTTC.

The chain employs TRBV4-2 and TRBJ2-1, with TRBD2 as a possible D gene (6 bases). CDR3 length equals 16 residues. V lost 2 bases and J 6 bases, leaving 17 bases between the germline ends. Germline CDR1 LGHNA, CDR2 YNFKEQ. In DNA form, the CDR3 reads TGTGCCAGCAGCCAAACCGGGACTTCTGGATCCAATGAGCAGTTCTTC. This translates into CASSQTGTSGSNEQFF.

The genes are TRBV4-1 and TRBJ2-3, with 8 bases identical to TRBD2. Per germline, CDR1 MGHRA and CDR2 YSYEKL. The junction had 8 bases not matched to a gene; V was cut back by 2 bases and J by 1 base. The CDR3 is 17 residues long. The DNA for the CDR3 is TGCGCCAGCAGCCAACTCCCACTGCGGGGGGGCACAGATACGCAGTATTTT. It yields the protein CASSQLPLRGGTDTQYF.

V gene TRBV5-6 combines with J gene TRBJ1-6; D unclear. V lost 4 bases to trimming and J lost 10 bases, with 15 bases between them. Germline CDR1 SGHDT, CDR2 YYEEEE. The CDR3 is made up of 14 amino acids. The CDR3 nucleotides read TGTGCCAGCAGCGCCGTTTGGAGCTACTCACCCCTCCACTTT. This codes for CASSAVWSYSPLHF.

J is TRBJ2-3 and V is TRBV6-4; a weak D match, TRBD2 (6 bases). The germline V gene encodes CDR1 MRHNA and CDR2 SNTAGT. Between the trimmed V and J ends, which lost 6 bases and 6 bases, there was a span of 13 bases. The CDR3 loop spans 13 amino acids. DNA of the CDR3: TGTGCCAGCAGCCAGACTAGGAGGGATACGCAGTATTTT. Translation gives CASSQTRRDTQYF.

The CDR3 DNA reads TGTGCCAGCAGCTTGGCCCAGCGGGGACCACCGGGAGAGACCCAGTACTTC. Translating it yields CASSLAQRGPPGETQYF. The gene calls are TRBV5-4 and TRBJ2-5; 7 bases are a match to TRBD2. Per germline, CDR1 SGHNT and CDR2 YYREEE (reference sequence). CDR3 length equals 17 residues. V shed 0 bases, J shed 4 bases, and the junction held 12 bases outside the gene matches.

Points on this clone: The sample contains more than one DNA sequence encoding this CDR3. The CDR3 loop reads CASSKDRGHEKLFF. The DNA of the CDR3 is TGTGCCAGCAGCAAGGACAGGGGCCATGAAAAACTGTTTTTT. This chain uses TRBV28 with TRBJ1-4; 9 bases map to TRBD1. The length of the CDR3 is 14 residues. V lost 6 bases, J lost 6 bases, and 5 bases stayed unmatched. Per germline, CDR1 MDHEN and CDR2 SYDVKM.

This sequence joins TRBV7-4 and TRBJ1-1; 8 bases fit TRBD1. V was pared by 5 bases and J by 4 bases, with 6 bases of the junction left unmatched. CDR1 is SGHVT and CDR2 is SQSDAQ in the germline V gene. This CDR3 is 14 amino acids long. The CDR3 loop is CASSLGQGTTEAFF. The CDR3 DNA reads as TGTGCCAGCAGCCTCGGACAGGGAACCACTGAAGCTTTCTTT.

CDR3 residues: CASSEQRGAGGYTF. The CDR3 DNA reads TGTGCCAGCAGTGAACAACGTGGGGCGGGGGGCTACACCTTC. This rearrangement joins TRBV2 to TRBJ1-2; the D gene is possibly TRBD1 (5 bases). The V end lost 2 bases, the J end lost 8 bases, and 15 bases lay between the germline ends. The V gene's germline CDR1 is SNHLY and CDR2 FYNNEI. This CDR3 is 14 amino acids long.

The V gene is TRBV4-3, the J gene TRBJ2-3; D is ambiguous. The V gene's germline CDR1 is LGHNA and CDR2 YSLEER. V lost 4 bases and J 3 bases, leaving 23 bases between the germline ends. The CDR3 contains 18 residues. The CDR3 is CASSPIISWPLSTDTQYF. The DNA of the CDR3 is TGCGCCAGCAGCCCCATTATCTCCTGGCCACTAAGTACAGATACGCAGTATTTT.

The chain joins TRBV4-1 to TRBJ1-2; D is ambiguous. CDR3 length equals 16 residues. Trimming took off 0 bases at V and 5 bases at J, with 16 bases between the two ends. Germline CDR1 and CDR2: MGHRA and YSYEKL. CDR3 sequence reads: CASSQETKAETYGYTF. For the CDR3, the DNA is TGCGCCAGCAGCCAAGAAACGAAGGCGGAGACTTATGGCTACACCTTC.

This rearrangement joins TRBV14 to TRBJ1-2; D perhaps matches TRBD1 (5 bases). Trimming cost V 3 bases and J 6 bases, with 17 bases left between them. The germline gives CDR1 SGHDN, CDR2 FVKESK. The CDR3 spans 15 residues. The CDR3 sequence: CASSHNLDSGNGYTF. In nucleotides, the CDR3 is TGTGCCAGCAGCCACAATCTCGACAGCGGGAATGGCTACACCTTC.

V is TRBV4-3 and J is TRBJ2-3; 8 bases fit TRBD2. V was pared by 0 bases and J by 3 bases, with 11 bases of the junction left unmatched. CDR3 length: 18 residues. Germline assignment: CDR1 LGHNA and CDR2 YSLEER. This CDR3 reads CASSQERGRGGATDTQYF. The CDR3 DNA sequence: TGCGCCAGCAGCCAAGAACGAGGACGGGGGGGCGCGACAGATACGCAGTATTTT.

This rearrangement joins TRBV5-1 to TRBJ2-7, with TRBD1 matching over 8 bases. V lost 4 bases to trimming and J lost 4 bases; unmatched junction nucleotides: 7. Germline V gene lookup returns CDR1 SGHRS and CDR2 YFSETQ. The CDR3 covers 14 residues. CDR3 amino acids: CASSRTDRGYEQYF. CDR3 bases: TGCGCCAGCAGCCGAACCGACAGGGGTTACGAGCAGTACTTC.

This sequence joins TRBV6-5 and TRBJ1-5; 7 bases match TRBD1. V shed 4 bases and J 5 bases; nucleotides not matched to a gene: 8. The length of the CDR3 is 15 residues. CDR1 and CDR2 from the germline V gene are MNHEY and SVGAGI. As DNA, the CDR3 is TGTGCCAGCAGTTCAAAACAGGGGAAGGATCAGCCCCAGCATTTT. Its protein product is CASSSKQGKDQPQHF.

This chain uses TRBV28 with TRBJ2-5, with 10 positions matching TRBD2. V trimming: 6 bases; J trimming: 4 bases; junction bases outside the gene matches: 8. This CDR3 is built from 15 residues. Germline CDR1 MDHEN, CDR2 SYDVKM. The CDR3 region is CASRSPRTSGETQYF. CDR3 coding DNA: TGTGCCAGCAGATCGCCCCGGACTAGCGGAGAGACCCAGTACTTC.

The V gene is TRBV2, the J gene TRBJ2-5; 15 bases are shared with TRBD2. This CDR3 region has 16 residues. With V trimmed by 3 bases and J by 6 bases, 5 bases remained unmatched. CDR1 SNHLY and CDR2 FYNNEI come from the germline V gene. The CDR3 DNA is TGTGCCAGCAGTGAGGGGACTAGCGGGGGGCCAAAGACCCAGTACTTC. Protein: CASSEGTSGGPKTQYF. The whole variable domain, filled in from reference TRBV2 and TRBJ2-5, reads EPEVTQTPSHQVTQMGQEVILRCVPISNHLYFYWYRQILGQKVEFLVSFYNNEISEKSEIFDDQFSVERPDGSNFTLKIRSTKLEDSAMYFCASSEGTSGGPKTQYFGPGTRLLVL.

This chain links TRBV11-2 with TRBJ1-2; D may be TRBD1 (6 bases). V gave up 2 bases and J gave up 8 bases, with 18 bases separating them. CDR1 is SGHAT, CDR2 FQNNGV, per germline. The length of the CDR3 is 15 residues. CDR3 residues: CASSLFGQKRRGYTF. The CDR3 DNA reads as TGTGCCAGCAGCTTATTTGGACAGAAACGACGCGGCTACACCTTC.

J is TRBJ1-5 and V is TRBV6-5, with D uncertain. The CDR3 runs to 14 residues. Trimming removed 6 bases at V and 10 bases at J, with 19 bases between. Per germline, CDR1 MNHEY and CDR2 SVGAGI. CDR3 DNA: TGTGCCAGCAGCGATTTTGGAATGGCGGGTCCCCAGCATTTT. The encoded protein is CASSDFGMAGPQHF.